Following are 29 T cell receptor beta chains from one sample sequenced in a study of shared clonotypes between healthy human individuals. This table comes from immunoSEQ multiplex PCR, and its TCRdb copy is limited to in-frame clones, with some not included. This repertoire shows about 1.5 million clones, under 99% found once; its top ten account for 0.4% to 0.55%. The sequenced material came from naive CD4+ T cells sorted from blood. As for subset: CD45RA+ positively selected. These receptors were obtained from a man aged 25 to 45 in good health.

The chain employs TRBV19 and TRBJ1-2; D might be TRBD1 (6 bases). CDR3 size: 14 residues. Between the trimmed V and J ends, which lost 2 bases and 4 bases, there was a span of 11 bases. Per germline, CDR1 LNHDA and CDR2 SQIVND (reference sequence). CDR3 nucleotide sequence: TGTGCCAGTAGTATACAAGGGGGTACCTATGGCTACACCTTC. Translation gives CASSIQGGTYGYTF.

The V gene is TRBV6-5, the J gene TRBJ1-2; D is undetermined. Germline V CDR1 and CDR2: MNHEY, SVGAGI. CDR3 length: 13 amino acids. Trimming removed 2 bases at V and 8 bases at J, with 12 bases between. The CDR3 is CASSYGPTAGYTF. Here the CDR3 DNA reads TGTGCCAGCAGTTACGGCCCGACGGCCGGCTACACCTTC.

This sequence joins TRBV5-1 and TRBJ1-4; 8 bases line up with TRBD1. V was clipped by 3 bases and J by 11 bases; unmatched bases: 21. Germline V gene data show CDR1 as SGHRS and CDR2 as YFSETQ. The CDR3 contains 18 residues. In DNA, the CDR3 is TGCGCCAGCAGCTCGACTGGACAGGGCAATAGTCCATTAAAGAAACTGTTTTTT. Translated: CASSSTGQGNSPLKKLFF.

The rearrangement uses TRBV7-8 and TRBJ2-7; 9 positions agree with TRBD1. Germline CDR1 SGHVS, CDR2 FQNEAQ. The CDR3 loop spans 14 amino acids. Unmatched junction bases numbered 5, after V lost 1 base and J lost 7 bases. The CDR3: CASSLGQGVGEQYF. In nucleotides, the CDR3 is TGTGCCAGCAGCTTAGGACAGGGGGTTGGTGAGCAGTACTTC.

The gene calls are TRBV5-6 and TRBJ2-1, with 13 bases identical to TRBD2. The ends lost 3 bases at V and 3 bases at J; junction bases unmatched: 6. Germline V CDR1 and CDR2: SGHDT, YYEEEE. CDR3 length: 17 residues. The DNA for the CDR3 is TGTGCCAGCAGCTATCGGACTAGCGGGAGAGTCTACAATGAGCAGTTCTTC. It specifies CASSYRTSGRVYNEQFF.

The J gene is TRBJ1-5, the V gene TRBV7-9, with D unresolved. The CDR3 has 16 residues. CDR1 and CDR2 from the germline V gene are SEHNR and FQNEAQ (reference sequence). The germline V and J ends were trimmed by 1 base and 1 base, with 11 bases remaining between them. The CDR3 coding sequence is TGTGCCAGCAGCTTAGTGACGGTGGGAAGCAATCAGCCCCAGCATTTT. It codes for CASSLVTVGSNQPQHF.

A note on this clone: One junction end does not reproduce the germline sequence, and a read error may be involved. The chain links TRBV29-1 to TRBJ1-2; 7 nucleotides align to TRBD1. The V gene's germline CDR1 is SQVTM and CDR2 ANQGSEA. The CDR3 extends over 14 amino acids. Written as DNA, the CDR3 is TGCAGCGTTAAAGACAGGGCGCTACGCTATGGCTACACCTTC. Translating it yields CSVKDRALRYGYTF.

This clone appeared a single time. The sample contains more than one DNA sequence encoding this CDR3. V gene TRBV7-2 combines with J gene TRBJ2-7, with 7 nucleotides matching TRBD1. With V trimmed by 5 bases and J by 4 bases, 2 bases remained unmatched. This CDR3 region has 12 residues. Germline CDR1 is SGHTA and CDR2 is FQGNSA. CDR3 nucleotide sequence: TGTGCCAGCAGCCTGACAGGGTACGAGCAGTACTTC. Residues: CASSLTGYEQYF.

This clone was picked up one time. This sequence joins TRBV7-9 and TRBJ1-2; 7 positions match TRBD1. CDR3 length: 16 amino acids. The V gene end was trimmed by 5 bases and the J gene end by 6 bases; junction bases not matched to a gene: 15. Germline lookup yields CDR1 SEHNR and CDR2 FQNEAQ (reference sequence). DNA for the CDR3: TGTGCCAGCAGCGCAAGTCGAGGGACAGTTGAAGATGGCTACACCTTC. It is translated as CASSASRGTVEDGYTF.

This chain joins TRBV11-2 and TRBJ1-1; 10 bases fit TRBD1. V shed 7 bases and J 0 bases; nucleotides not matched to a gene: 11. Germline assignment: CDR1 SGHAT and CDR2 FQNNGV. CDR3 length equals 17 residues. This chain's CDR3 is CASTRTGGFWMNTEAFF. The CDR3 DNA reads TGTGCCAGCACCCGGACAGGGGGGTTTTGGATGAACACTGAAGCTTTCTTT.

CDR3 in amino acids: CASSPDVNIQYF. CDR3 in DNA: TGTGCCAGCAGCCCGGACGTGAACATTCAGTACTTC. The chain carries TRBV7-9 and TRBJ2-4; D gene ambiguous. CDR1 SEHNR and CDR2 FQNEAQ come from the germline V gene (reference sequence). The CDR3 is 12 residues long. The V end was cut by 5 bases, the J end by 7 bases, with 9 bases between.

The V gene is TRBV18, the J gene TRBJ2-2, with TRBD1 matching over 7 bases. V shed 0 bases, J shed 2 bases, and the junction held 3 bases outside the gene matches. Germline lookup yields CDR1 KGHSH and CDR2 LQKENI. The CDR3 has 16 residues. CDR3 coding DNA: TGTGCCAGCTCACCACCGACAGGGACCAACACCGGGGAGCTGTTTTTT. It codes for CASSPPTGTNTGELFF. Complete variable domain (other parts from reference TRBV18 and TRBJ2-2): NAGVMQNPRHLVRRRGQEARLRCSPMKGHSHVYWYRQLPEEGLKFMVYLQKENIIDESGMPKERFSAEFPKEGPSILRIQQVVRGDSAAYFCASSPPTGTNTGELFFGEGSRLTVL.

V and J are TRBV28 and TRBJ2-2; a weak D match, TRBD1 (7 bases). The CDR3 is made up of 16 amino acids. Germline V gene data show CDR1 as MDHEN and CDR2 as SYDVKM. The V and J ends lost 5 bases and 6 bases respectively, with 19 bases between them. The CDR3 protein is CASSPGGTVSAGELFF. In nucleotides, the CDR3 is TGTGCCAGCAGTCCCGGCGGGACAGTCTCCGCCGGGGAGCTGTTTTTT.

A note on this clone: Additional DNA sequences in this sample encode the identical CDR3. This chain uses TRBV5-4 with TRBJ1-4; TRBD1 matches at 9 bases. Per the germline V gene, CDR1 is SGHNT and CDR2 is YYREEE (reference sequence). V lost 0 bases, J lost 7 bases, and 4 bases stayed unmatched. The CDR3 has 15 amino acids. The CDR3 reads CASSLGGQGGEKLFF. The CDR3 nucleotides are TGTGCCAGCAGCTTGGGGGGACAGGGAGGTGAAAAACTGTTTTTT.

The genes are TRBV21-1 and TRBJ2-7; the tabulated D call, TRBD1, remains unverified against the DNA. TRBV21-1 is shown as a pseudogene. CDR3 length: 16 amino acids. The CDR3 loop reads CASSKAVEDKAYEQYF. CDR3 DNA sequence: TGTGCCAGCAGCAAAGCGGTCGAGGACAAAGCCTACGAGCAGTACTTC.

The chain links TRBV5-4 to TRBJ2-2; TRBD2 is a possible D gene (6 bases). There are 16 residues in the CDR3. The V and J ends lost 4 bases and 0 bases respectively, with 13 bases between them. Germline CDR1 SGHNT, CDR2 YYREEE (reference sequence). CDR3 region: CASSGGAFPNTGELFF. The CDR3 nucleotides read TGTGCCAGCAGCGGAGGGGCTTTCCCGAACACCGGGGAGCTGTTTTTT. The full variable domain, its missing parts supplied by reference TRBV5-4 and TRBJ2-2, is ETGVTQSPTHLIKTRGQQVTLRCSSQSGHNTVSWYQQALGQGPQFIFQYYREEENGRGNFPPRFSGLQFPNYSSELNVNALELDDSALYLCASSGGAFPNTGELFFGEGSRLTVL.

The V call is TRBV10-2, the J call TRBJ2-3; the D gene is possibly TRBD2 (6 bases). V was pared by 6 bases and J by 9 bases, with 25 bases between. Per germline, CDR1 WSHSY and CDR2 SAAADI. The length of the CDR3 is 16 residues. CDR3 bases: TGCGCCAGCAGGGCGACTGACGGGAGAGTCACTGGCACGCAGTATTTT. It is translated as CASRATDGRVTGTQYF.

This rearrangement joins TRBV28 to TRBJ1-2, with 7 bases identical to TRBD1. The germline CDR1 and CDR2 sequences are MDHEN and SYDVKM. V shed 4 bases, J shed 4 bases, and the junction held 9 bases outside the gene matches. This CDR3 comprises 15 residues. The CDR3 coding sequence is TGTGCCAGCAGTTACTCGGCTGGACAGGTCTATGGCTACACCTTC. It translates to CASSYSAGQVYGYTF.

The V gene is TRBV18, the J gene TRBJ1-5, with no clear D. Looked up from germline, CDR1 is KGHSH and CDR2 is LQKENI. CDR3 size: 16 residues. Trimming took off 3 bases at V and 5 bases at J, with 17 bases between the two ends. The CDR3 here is CASSPGRGIFDQPQHF. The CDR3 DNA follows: TGTGCCAGCTCACCGGGTCGTGGCATATTCGATCAGCCCCAGCATTTT.

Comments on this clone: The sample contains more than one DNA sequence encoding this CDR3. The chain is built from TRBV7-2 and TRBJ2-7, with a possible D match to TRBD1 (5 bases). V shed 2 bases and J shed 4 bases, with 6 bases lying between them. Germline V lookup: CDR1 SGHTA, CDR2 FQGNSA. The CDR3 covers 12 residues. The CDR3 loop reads CASSLQGYEQYF. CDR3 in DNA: TGTGCCAGCAGCTTACAGGGTTACGAGCAGTACTTC.

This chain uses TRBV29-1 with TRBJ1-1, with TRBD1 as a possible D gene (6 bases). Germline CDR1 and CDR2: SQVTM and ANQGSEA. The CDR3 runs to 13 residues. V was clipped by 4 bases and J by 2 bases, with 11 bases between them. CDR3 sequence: CSVADRFNTEAFF. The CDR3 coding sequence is TGCAGCGTTGCCGACAGGTTTAACACTGAAGCTTTCTTT.

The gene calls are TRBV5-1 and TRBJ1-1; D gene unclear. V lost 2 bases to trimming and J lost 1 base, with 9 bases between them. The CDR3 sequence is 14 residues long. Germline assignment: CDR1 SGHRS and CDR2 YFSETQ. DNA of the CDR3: TGCGCCAGCAGCTTCCTGGAGGGGAACACTGAAGCTTTCTTT. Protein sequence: CASSFLEGNTEAFF.

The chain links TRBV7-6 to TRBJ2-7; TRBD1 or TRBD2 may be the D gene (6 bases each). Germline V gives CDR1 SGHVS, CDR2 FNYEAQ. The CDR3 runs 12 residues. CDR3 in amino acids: CAGRGLGYEQYF. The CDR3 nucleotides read TGTGCGGGCCGGGGGCTAGGCTACGAGCAGTACTTC.

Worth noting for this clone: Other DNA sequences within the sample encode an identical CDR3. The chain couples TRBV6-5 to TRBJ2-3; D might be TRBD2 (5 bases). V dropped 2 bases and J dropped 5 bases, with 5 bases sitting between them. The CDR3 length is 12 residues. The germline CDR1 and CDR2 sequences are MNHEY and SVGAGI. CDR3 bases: TGTGCCAGCAGTTACAGCGGAGATACGCAGTATTTT. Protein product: CASSYSGDTQYF.

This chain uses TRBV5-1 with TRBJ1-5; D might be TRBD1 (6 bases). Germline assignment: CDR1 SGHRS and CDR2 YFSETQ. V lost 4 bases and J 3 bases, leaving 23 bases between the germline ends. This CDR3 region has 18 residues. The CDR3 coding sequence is TGCGCCAGCAGCATCTTACCCCAGGGGTCCGAACTCAATCAGCCCCAGCATTTT. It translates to CASSILPQGSELNQPQHF.

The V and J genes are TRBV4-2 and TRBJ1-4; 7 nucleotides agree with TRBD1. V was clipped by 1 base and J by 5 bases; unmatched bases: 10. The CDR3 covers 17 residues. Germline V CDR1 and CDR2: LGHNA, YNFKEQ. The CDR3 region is CASSQGVAGGINEKLFF. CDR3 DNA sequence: TGTGCCAGCAGCCAAGGGGTAGCAGGGGGGATAAATGAAAAACTGTTTTTT.

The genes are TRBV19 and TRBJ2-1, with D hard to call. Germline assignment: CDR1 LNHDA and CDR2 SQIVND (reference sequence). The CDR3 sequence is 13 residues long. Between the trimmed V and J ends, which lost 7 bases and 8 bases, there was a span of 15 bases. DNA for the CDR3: TGTGCCAGTAATCGACCACCAGGTTATGAGCAGTTCTTC. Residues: CASNRPPGYEQFF.

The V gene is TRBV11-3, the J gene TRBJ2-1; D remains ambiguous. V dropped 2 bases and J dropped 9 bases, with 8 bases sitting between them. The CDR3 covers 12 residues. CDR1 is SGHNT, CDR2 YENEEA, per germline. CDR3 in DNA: TGTGCCAGCAGCTTAAACGACGGTGAGCAGTTCTTC. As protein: CASSLNDGEQFF.

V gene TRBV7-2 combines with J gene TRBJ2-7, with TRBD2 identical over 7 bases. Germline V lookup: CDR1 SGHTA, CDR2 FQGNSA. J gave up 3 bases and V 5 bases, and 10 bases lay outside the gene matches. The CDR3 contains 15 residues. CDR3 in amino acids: CASSLTGTTLYEQYF. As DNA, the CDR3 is TGTGCCAGCAGCCTGACCGGGACTACACTCTACGAGCAGTACTTC.